These 12 T cell receptor beta chains were all obtained from the same sample, sequenced in a study of circulating CD8 cells and anti-PD-1 response in melanoma. Four subsets defined by PD-1 and/or TIGIT were sorted from live CD3+CD8+TCRalphabeta+ cells. TCR libraries were prepared from about 15 ng of total RNA with the QIAseq Immune Repertoire TCR panel. TCRdb recomputed calls from the reads with MiXCR, one row per CDR3 protein. The sample contains roughly 700 distinct CDR3 sequences, about 7.6% of which appear only once. The sequencing here drew on CD8+ T cells from PBMCs, taken at baseline or after one month of anti-PD-1 therapy (not recorded which). The receptors originated from a human donor with melanoma.

The J gene is TRBJ2-7, the V gene TRBV4-3; D possibly uses TRBD1 or TRBD2 (5 bases each). V was trimmed by 5 bases and J by 1 base, leaving 6 bases between them. From germline, CDR1 is LGHNA and CDR2 YSLEER. This CDR3 has 12 residues. For the CDR3, the DNA is TGCGCCAGCAGCGGGGGATCCTACGAGCAGTACTTC. Its protein is CASSGGSYEQYF.

Within the sample, this clonotype is medium-sized. The V and J genes are TRBV9 and TRBJ2-7; perhaps TRBD2 as D (6 bases). The V gene's germline CDR1 is SGDLS and CDR2 YYNGEE. The CDR3 consists of 14 residues. V dropped 5 bases and J dropped 3 bases, with 15 bases sitting between them. CDR3: CASSPAPGVYEQYF. As DNA, the CDR3 is TGTGCCAGCAGTCCGGCACCGGGGGTCTACGAGCAGTACTTC. The entire variable domain, with the rest obtained from reference TRBV9 and TRBJ2-7, is as follows: DSGVTQTPKHLITATGQRVTLRCSPRSGDLSVYWYQQSLDQGLQFLIQYYNGEERAKGNILERFSAQQFPDLHSELNLSSLELGDSALYFCASSPAPGVYEQYFGPGTRLTVT.

By share of the sample, this clonotype is medium-sized. The rearrangement links TRBV28 to TRBJ2-7; D is possibly TRBD1 (5 bases). Germline values: CDR1 MDHEN, CDR2 SYDVKM. There are 13 residues in the CDR3. The V end lost 2 bases, the J end lost 5 bases, and 10 bases lay between the germline ends. The CDR3 loop is CASSLPGYHEQYF. Here the CDR3 DNA reads TGTGCCAGCAGTTTACCAGGGTACCACGAGCAGTACTTC. The full variable domain, with the rest looked up from reference TRBV28 and TRBJ2-7, is DVKVTQSSRYLVKRTGEKVFLECVQDMDHENMFWYRQDPGLGLRLIYFSYDVKMKEKGDIPEGYSVSREKKERFSLILESASTNQTSMYLCASSLPGYHEQYFGPGTRLTVT.

This clonotype was seen only a few times. A much larger clonotype is one base distant, so this may be a read error. The chain combines TRBV7-3 with TRBJ2-2; a possible D gene is TRBD2 (5 bases). This CDR3 region has 12 residues. Germline-derived CDR1 and CDR2 are SGHTA and FQGTGA. The CDR3 region has the DNA TGTGCCAGCAGCAAATCTAACGGGGAGCTGTCTTTT. Protein sequence: CASSKSNGELSF.

This clonotype is labeled as large. This sequence joins TRBV12-5 and TRBJ2-1; D remains ambiguous. V lost 6 bases to trimming and J lost 1 base, with 16 bases between them. CDR1 is LGHNT and CDR2 is FRNRAP in the germline V gene. The CDR3 runs 16 residues. The CDR3 region has the DNA TGTGCTAGTGGCACCGACGCCCCGGCTTCCTACAATGAGCAGTTCTTC. It encodes CASGTDAPASYNEQFF.

By proportion, this clonotype is large. The rearrangement uses TRBV20-1 and TRBJ2-2; the match to TRBD2 covers 9 bases. CDR3 size: 15 residues. CDR1 and CDR2 from the germline V gene are DFQATT and SNEGSKA (reference sequence). Losses at the gene ends were 7 bases for V and 3 bases for J; bases not matched to a gene: 9. The CDR3 protein is CSVPRASGDTGELFF. As DNA, the CDR3 is TGCAGTGTACCGAGGGCTAGCGGGGACACCGGGGAGCTGTTTTTT.

By sample share, this clonotype is large. This CDR3 is CSVESPGGRSTDTQYF. The CDR3 DNA follows: TGCAGCGTTGAAAGTCCTGGGGGCAGAAGCACAGATACGCAGTATTTT. The J gene is TRBJ2-3, the V gene TRBV29-1; a weak D match, TRBD1 (6 bases). CDR1 is SQVTM and CDR2 is ANQGSEA in the germline V gene. The CDR3 is 16 residues long. V lost 2 bases to trimming and J lost 0 bases, with 15 bases between them.

In its sample, this clonotype ranks as medium-sized. J is TRBJ1-6 and V is TRBV30; no clear D gene. Germline V gene data show CDR1 as GTSNPN and CDR2 as SVGIG (reference sequence). The ends were cut back, 0 bases at V and 12 bases at J, with 15 bases in the middle. CDR3 length equals 14 residues. The CDR3 DNA reads TGTGCCTGGAGTGTACTTGGAGGGATCGGACCCCTCCACTTT. It translates to CAWSVLGGIGPLHF.

This clonotype rates as large (0.1 to 1%). J is TRBJ2-7 and V is TRBV2, with 7 bases matching TRBD2. The CDR3 consists of 14 residues. J lost 3 bases, V lost 2 bases, and 4 bases had no gene match. Germline V gives CDR1 SNHLY, CDR2 FYNNEI. Here the CDR3 reads CASSESSGGYEQYF. CDR3 sequence (DNA): TGTGCCAGCAGTGAAAGTTCGGGGGGCTACGAGCAGTACTTC.

This clonotype is medium-sized (0.01 to 0.1%). The chain recombines TRBV7-2 with TRBJ2-3, with no clear D. V lost 1 base and J lost 6, with 5 bases in between. Germline V gene data show CDR1 as SGHTA and CDR2 as FQGNSA. The CDR3 consists of 12 residues. DNA of the CDR3: TGTGCCAGCAGCTTAGTCGGGGATACGCAGTATTTT. Its protein product is CASSLVGDTQYF.

In its sample, this clonotype ranks as medium-sized. The V and J genes are TRBV30 and TRBJ1-3; D gene ambiguous. The CDR3 has 12 amino acids. CDR1 is GTSNPN and CDR2 is SVGIG in the germline V gene (reference sequence). Trimming took off 4 bases at V and 0 bases at J, with 4 bases between the two ends. This chain's CDR3 is CAWKGSGNTIYF. Written as DNA, the CDR3 is TGTGCCTGGAAAGGCTCTGGAAACACCATATATTTT. The variable domain in full, with the rest retrieved from reference TRBV30 and TRBJ1-3, is SQTIHQWPATLVQPVGSPLSLECTVEGTSNPNLYWYRQAAGRGLQLLFYSVGIGQISSEVPQNLSASRPQDRQFILSSKKLLLSDSGFYLCAWKGSGNTIYFGEGSWLTVV.

By share, this clonotype counts as large. The chain has TRBV12-3 or TRBV12-4 and TRBJ2-1; no definite D call. The CDR3 runs 11 residues. V lost 3 bases to trimming and J lost 7 bases, with 4 bases between them. CDR3 in DNA: TGTGCCAGCAGTTTCATAAATGAGCAGTTCTTC. Translation: CASSFINEQFF.